Shown below are 23 T cell receptor beta chains from a single sample sequenced in a study of blood T cell repertoires in COVID-19. Measured with immunoSEQ multiplex PCR; TCRdb has only the in-frame clones, and not every one. The table records 40,000 to 50,000 clones, around 81% of them present only once. The sample comprised peripheral blood. The receptor source for this set is a man between 40 and 49 years old with active or convalescent COVID-19.

This clone has a single count. V usage is TRBV20-1 and J usage is TRBJ2-3; D is possibly TRBD2 (5 bases). Trimming took off 3 bases at V and 5 bases at J, with 18 bases between the two ends. CDR1 DFQATT and CDR2 SNEGSKA come from the germline V gene (reference sequence). This CDR3 spans 15 amino acids. The CDR3 protein is CSASGYSADLDTQYF. As DNA, the CDR3 is TGCAGTGCTAGTGGGTACAGTGCGGACTTAGATACGCAGTATTTT.

This clone was counted only a few times. The V call is TRBV7-2, the J call TRBJ2-5, with 13 bases aligning to TRBD2. The CDR3 runs to 17 residues. V gave up 5 bases and J gave up 4 bases; unmatched junction bases: 10. CDR1 and CDR2 from the germline V gene are SGHTA and FQGNSA. CDR3 amino acids: CASSPLARTSGGETQYF. For the CDR3, the DNA is TGTGCCAGCAGCCCTCTCGCCCGGACTAGCGGGGGAGAGACCCAGTACTTC.

J is TRBJ1-3 and V is TRBV6-5; weak D call: TRBD1 (5 bases). Germline CDR1 MNHEY, CDR2 SVGAGI. The CDR3 is made up of 15 amino acids. Trimming took off 7 bases at V and 0 bases at J, with 13 bases between the two ends. In DNA form, the CDR3 reads TGTGCCAGCACCGACGGGGGTCTCTCTGGAAACACCATATATTTT. Its translation is CASTDGGLSGNTIYF.

The chain couples TRBV18 to TRBJ1-1; a possible D gene is TRBD1 (5 bases). Trimming pared 2 bases from V and 10 bases from J, leaving 11 bases between. CDR1 is KGHSH and CDR2 is LQKENI in the germline V gene. The CDR3 length is 12 residues. CDR3 amino acids: CASSPGAGRAFF. For the CDR3, the DNA is TGTGCCAGCTCACCAGGCGCAGGGCGAGCTTTCTTT.

There are a few counts of this clone. The chain has TRBV28 and TRBJ1-4; TRBD1 might be the D (5 bases). Germline V gene data show CDR1 as MDHEN and CDR2 as SYDVKM. There are 16 residues in the CDR3. V shed 3 bases and J shed 5 bases, with 16 bases lying between them. In DNA form, the CDR3 reads TGTGCCAGCAGTTTGACAATGGACGGGGGAAATGAAAAACTGTTTTTT. Translation: CASSLTMDGGNEKLFF.

The chain links TRBV19 to TRBJ2-1; 12 bases map to TRBD2. CDR3 size: 18 residues. V shed 0 bases and J 3 bases; nucleotides not matched to a gene: 6. Germline V gives CDR1 LNHDA, CDR2 SQIVND (reference sequence). The chain's CDR3 is CASSIDGLAGSYYNEQFF. CDR3 nucleotides: TGTGCCAGTAGTATAGACGGACTAGCGGGATCCTACTACAATGAGCAGTTCTTC.

V gene TRBV7-3 combines with J gene TRBJ2-5; D gene unclear. CDR1 and CDR2 (germline): SGHTA, FQGTGA. Trimming cost V 3 bases and J 5 bases, with 10 bases left between them. There are 13 residues in the CDR3. CDR3 sequence: CASSFLPGETQYF. The CDR3 coding sequence is TGTGCCAGCAGCTTCCTCCCCGGGGAGACCCAGTACTTC.

The chain combines TRBV3-1 (or the pseudogene TRBV3-2) with TRBJ1-1; 7 bases are a match to TRBD1. This CDR3 is built from 15 residues. Germline V CDR1 and CDR2: LGHDT, YNNKEL (reference sequence). V was pared by 0 bases and J by 4 bases, with 5 bases of the junction left unmatched. The CDR3, as DNA: TGTGCCAGCAGCCAAGAGAGGGGGCGAGGCACTGAAGCTTTCTTT. The encoded protein is CASSQERGRGTEAFF.

This chain links TRBV19 with TRBJ2-1, with 10 bases identical to TRBD2. Germline assignment: CDR1 LNHDA and CDR2 SQIVND (reference sequence). The CDR3 has 15 amino acids. With 6 bases clipped from V and 5 bases from J, the junction kept 7 bases outside the gene matches. CDR3 DNA sequence: TGTGCCAGTAGAAGCGGGAGGGCCCTCGACAATGAGCAGTTCTTC. This sequence encodes CASRSGRALDNEQFF.

V gene TRBV10-3 combines with J gene TRBJ2-1, with 10 nucleotides matching TRBD1. The CDR3 spans 14 residues. The V segment lost 11 bases and the J segment 6 bases; nucleotides outside the gene matches: 10. The germline gives CDR1 ENHRY, CDR2 SYGVKD. CDR3 protein: CASKTGGKFNEQFF. As DNA, the CDR3 is TGTGCCTCAAAGACAGGGGGCAAGTTCAATGAGCAGTTCTTC.

The J gene is TRBJ2-7, the V gene TRBV10-3; 7 nucleotides align to TRBD1. Germline V CDR1 and CDR2: ENHRY, SYGVKD. The CDR3 consists of 15 residues. J gave up 3 bases and V 2 bases, and 7 bases lay outside the gene matches. The CDR3 DNA sequence: TGTGCCATCAGTGAGACTTCAGGGGGAATCTACGAGCAGTACTTC. It encodes CAISETSGGIYEQYF.

This clone was seen only once. The chain uses TRBV13 and TRBJ1-4; D gene uncertain. Germline assignment: CDR1 PRHDT and CDR2 FYEKMQ (reference sequence). The CDR3 has 15 residues. V was shortened by 2 bases and J by 0 bases, with 7 bases between the two germline ends. CDR3 in amino acids: CASSLMAATNEKLFF. CDR3 nucleotides: TGTGCCAGCAGCTTAATGGCTGCAACTAATGAAAAACTGTTTTTT.

Concerning this clone itself: This specimen includes other DNA sequences encoding the same CDR3. The chain recombines TRBV4-3 with TRBJ1-4, with D uncertain. The CDR3 contains 16 residues. CDR1 is LGHNA and CDR2 is YSLEER in the germline V gene. The V and J ends lost 1 base and 0 bases respectively, with 9 bases between them. CDR3 nucleotides: TGCGCCAGCAGCCAAGTTTTGGCTGCAACTAATGAAAAACTGTTTTTT. Amino acid sequence: CASSQVLAATNEKLFF.

Turning to this clone: Other DNA sequences in the sample encode the same CDR3. The chain carries TRBV7-2 and TRBJ2-3; D possibly corresponds to TRBD1 (7 bases). CDR3 length: 13 amino acids. CDR1 is SGHTA and CDR2 is FQGNSA in the germline V gene. The V gene lost 4 bases and the J gene lost 6 bases, with 11 bases spanning the gap. Here the CDR3 reads CASSSQGRDTQYF. CDR3 nucleotides: TGTGCCAGCAGCTCACAGGGGAGGGATACGCAGTATTTT.

This chain links TRBV30 with TRBJ2-7; 7 bases are a match to TRBD2. Germline trimming cut 0 bases from V and 8 bases from J; bases unmatched to any gene: 4. The CDR3 spans 12 residues. Germline-derived CDR1 and CDR2 are GTSNPN and SVGIG (reference sequence). Here the CDR3 reads CAWSVVGGKQYF. Written as DNA, the CDR3 is TGTGCCTGGAGTGTAGTCGGGGGGAAGCAGTACTTC. Filled out from reference TRBV30 and TRBJ2-7, the complete variable domain reads SQTIHQWPATLVQPVGSPLSLECTVEGTSNPNLYWYRQAAGRGLQLLFYSVGIGQISSEVPQNLSASRPQDRQFILSSKKLLLSDSGFYLCAWSVVGGKQYFGPGTRLTVT.

The chain carries TRBV9 and TRBJ1-3, with D possibly matching TRBD1 (5 bases). Germline V gives CDR1 SGDLS, CDR2 YYNGEE. This CDR3 has 19 amino acids. The V end lost 0 bases, the J end lost 0 bases, and 19 bases lay between the germline ends. The CDR3 nucleotides are TGTGCCAGCAGCGTAGGCCCAAGGGGAAAAGGGGTCTCTGGAAACACCATATATTTT. Amino acid sequence: CASSVGPRGKGVSGNTIYF.

The chain recombines TRBV5-1 with TRBJ2-1; 7 nucleotides match TRBD2. Germline V gene sequence: CDR1 SGHRS, CDR2 YFSETQ. The CDR3 length is 12 residues. With V trimmed by 0 bases and J by 10 bases, 1 base remained unmatched. The chain's CDR3 is CASSLAGGEQFF. CDR3 coding DNA: TGCGCCAGCAGCTTGGCCGGGGGGGAGCAGTTCTTC.

The chain employs TRBV6-1 and TRBJ1-5; tentative D call: TRBD1 (5 bases). Germline V CDR1 and CDR2: MNHNS, SASEGT. The CDR3 is 15 residues long. V was cut by 2 bases and J by 6 bases, with 14 bases left in between. The CDR3 protein is CASSEMWVQGQPQHF. The CDR3 DNA follows: TGTGCCAGCAGTGAAATGTGGGTTCAGGGTCAGCCCCAGCATTTT.

The chain has TRBV6-5 and TRBJ2-7; 9 bases match TRBD2. With 7 bases clipped from V and 7 bases from J, the junction kept 11 bases outside the gene matches. The CDR3 spans 14 residues. Germline V gene sequence: CDR1 MNHEY, CDR2 SVGAGI. CDR3 coding DNA: TGTGCCAGCAAGGCGGGAGGGCAGTCGGGAGAGCAGTACTTC. Translation: CASKAGGQSGEQYF.

V gene TRBV5-5 combines with J gene TRBJ1-1; no definite D call. Germline CDR1 is SGHKS and CDR2 is YYEKEE (reference sequence). Trimming took 3 bases from V and 2 from J, leaving 8 bases between them. This CDR3 has 13 residues. This chain's CDR3 is CASSWPGNTEAFF. DNA of the CDR3: TGTGCCAGCAGCTGGCCGGGAAACACTGAAGCTTTCTTT.

The chain couples TRBV6-4 to TRBJ2-3; 11 positions agree with TRBD2. This CDR3 has 15 residues. Trimming removed 5 bases from V and 3 bases from J; junction bases left unmatched: 4. CDR1 is MRHNA, CDR2 SNTAGT, per germline. DNA of the CDR3: TGTGCCAGCAGTATTGGGACTAGCGGTACAGATACGCAGTATTTT. Encoded protein: CASSIGTSGTDTQYF.

The gene calls are TRBV27 and TRBJ1-4, with 8 nucleotides matching TRBD1. Germline CDR1 reads MNHEY; CDR2 reads SMNVEV (reference sequence). V dropped 5 bases and J dropped 7; count of bases not matched to a gene: 6. The CDR3 totals 14 residues. The CDR3 DNA reads as TGTGCCAGCAGTGGAACAGGGGGTTCTGAAAAACTGTTTTTT. This encodes CASSGTGGSEKLFF.

This clone has a handful of counts. The gene calls are TRBV19 and TRBJ2-4, with a weak D call TRBD2 (5 bases). The CDR3 totals 17 residues. CDR1 is LNHDA, CDR2 SQIVND, per germline (reference sequence). The V and J ends lost 5 bases and 1 base respectively, with 18 bases between them. In DNA, the CDR3 is TGTGCCAGTAGTCCCCCGGTTCGAGGGCGGGCCAAAAACATTCAGTACTTC. The encoded protein is CASSPPVRGRAKNIQYF. The full variable domain, completed using reference TRBV19 and TRBJ2-4, is DGGITQSPKYLFRKEGQNVTLSCEQNLNHDAMYWYRQDPGQGLRLIYYSQIVNDFQKGDIAEGYSVSREKKESFPLTVTSAQKNPTAFYLCASSPPVRGRAKNIQYFGAGTRLSVL.